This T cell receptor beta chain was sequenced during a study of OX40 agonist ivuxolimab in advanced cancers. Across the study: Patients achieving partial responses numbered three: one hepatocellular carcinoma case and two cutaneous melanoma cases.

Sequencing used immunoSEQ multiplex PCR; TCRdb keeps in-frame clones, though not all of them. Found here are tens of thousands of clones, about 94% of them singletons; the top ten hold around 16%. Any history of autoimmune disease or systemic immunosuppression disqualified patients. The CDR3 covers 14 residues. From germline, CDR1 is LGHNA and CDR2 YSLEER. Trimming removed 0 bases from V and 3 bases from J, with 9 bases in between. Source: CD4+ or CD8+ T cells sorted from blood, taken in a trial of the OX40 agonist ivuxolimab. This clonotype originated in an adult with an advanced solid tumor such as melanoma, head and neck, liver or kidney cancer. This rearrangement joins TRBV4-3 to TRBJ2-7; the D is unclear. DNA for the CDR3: TGCGCCAGCAGCCAAGATTCGGACGGCTACGAGCAGTACTTC. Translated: CASSQDSDGYEQYF.